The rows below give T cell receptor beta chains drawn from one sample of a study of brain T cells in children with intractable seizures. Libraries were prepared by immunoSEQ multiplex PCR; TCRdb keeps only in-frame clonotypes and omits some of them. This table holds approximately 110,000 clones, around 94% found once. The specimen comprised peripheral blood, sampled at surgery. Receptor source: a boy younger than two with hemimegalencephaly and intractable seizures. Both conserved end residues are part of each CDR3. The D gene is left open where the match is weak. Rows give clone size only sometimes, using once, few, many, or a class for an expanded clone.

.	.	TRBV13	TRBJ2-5	CASSPGLRETQYF	TGTGCCAGCAGTCCGGGACTCCGGGAGACCCAGTACTTC
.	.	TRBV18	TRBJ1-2	CASGRDLHEGGYTF	TGTGCCAGCGGTCGGGACCTCCATGAGGGAGGCTACACCTTC
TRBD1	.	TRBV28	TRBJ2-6	CASSLWTGVAGANVLTF	TGTGCCAGCAGTTTATGGACAGGGGTTGCTGGGGCCAACGTCCTGACTTTC
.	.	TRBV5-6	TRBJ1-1	CASSPIGGSDHEAFF	TGTGCCAGCAGCCCCATAGGGGGGTCTGACCATGAAGCTTTCTTT
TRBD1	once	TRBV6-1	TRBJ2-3	CASSEPRQGALTDTQYF	TGTGCCAGCAGTGAACCCAGACAGGGGGCTTTAACAGATACGCAGTATTTT
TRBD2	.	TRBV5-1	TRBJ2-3	CASSRLPGGPNTQYF	TGCGCCAGCAGCCGACTACCGGGAGGGCCAAATACGCAGTATTTT
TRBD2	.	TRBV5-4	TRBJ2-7	CASSPHAGGGPIGEQYF	TGTGCCAGCAGCCCCCATGCGGGAGGGGGACCGATTGGCGAGCAGTACTTC
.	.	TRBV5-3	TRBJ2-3	CARSSRTGLIPSTDTQYF	TGTGCCAGAAGTTCCAGGACCGGACTTATTCCTAGCACAGATACGCAGTATTTT
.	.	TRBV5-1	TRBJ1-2	CASSLADRNYGYTF	TGCGCCAGCAGCTTGGCCGACAGGAACTATGGCTACACCTTC
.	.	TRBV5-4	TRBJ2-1	CASSSFLYNEQFF	TGTGCCAGCAGCTCGTTTCTTTACAATGAGCAGTTCTTC
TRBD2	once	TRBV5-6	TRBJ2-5	CASSFRTSGRAGAAQYF	TGTGCCAGCAGTTTCCGGACTAGCGGGAGGGCCGGGGCGGCCCAGTACTTC
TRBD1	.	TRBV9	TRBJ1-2	CASSIYRDRLLYGYTF	TGTGCCAGCAGCATTTACCGGGACAGACTACTCTATGGCTACACCTTC
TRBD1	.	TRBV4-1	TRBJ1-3	CASSQGGQQGAVRNTIYF	TGCGCCAGCAGCCAAGGTGGCCAGCAGGGGGCGGTAAGAAACACCATATATTTT
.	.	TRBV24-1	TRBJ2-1	CATSVWGRPGRYEQFF	TGTGCCACCAGTGTGTGGGGGCGCCCCGGTCGCTATGAGCAGTTCTTC
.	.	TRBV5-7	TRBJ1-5	CASSLVGDQPQHF	TGTGCCAGCAGCTTGGTGGGGGATCAGCCCCAGCATTTT
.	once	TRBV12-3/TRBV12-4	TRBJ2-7	CASSLGASYEQYF	TGTGCCAGCAGTTTAGGCGCATCCTACGAGCAGTACTTC
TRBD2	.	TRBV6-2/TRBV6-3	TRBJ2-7	CASSYWVAGGSEQYF	TGTGCCAGCAGTTACTGGGTAGCGGGAGGGAGCGAGCAGTACTTC
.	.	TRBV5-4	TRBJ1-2	CASSLGGSYGYTF	TGTGCCAGCAGCTTGGGCGGGAGCTATGGCTACACCTTC
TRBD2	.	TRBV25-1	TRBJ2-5	CASSERGLAGEGQYF	TGTGCCAGCAGTGAAAGGGGACTAGCGGGAGAAGGCCAGTACTTC
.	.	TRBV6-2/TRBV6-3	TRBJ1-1	CASSDNTEAFF	TGTGCCAGCAGTGACAACACTGAAGCTTTCTTT
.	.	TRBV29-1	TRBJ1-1	CSVALQAANTEAFF	TGCAGCGTAGCACTACAGGCTGCGAACACTGAAGCTTTCTTT
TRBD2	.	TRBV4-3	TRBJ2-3	CASSQEGAGGPKDTQYF	TGCGCCAGCAGCCAAGAAGGAGCGGGAGGGCCCAAGGATACGCAGTATTTT
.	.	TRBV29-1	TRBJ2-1	CSVGGADPYNEQFF	TGCAGCGTTGGGGGAGCGGACCCTTACAATGAGCAGTTCTTC
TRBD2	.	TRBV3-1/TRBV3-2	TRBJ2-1	CASSQGTSGSNEQFF	TGTGCCAGCAGCCAGGGGACTAGCGGGAGCAATGAGCAGTTCTTC
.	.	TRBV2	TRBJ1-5	CASTDGSNQPQHF	TGTGCCAGCACGGACGGTAGCAATCAGCCCCAGCATTTT
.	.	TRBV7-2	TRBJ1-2	CASSSTEGLGYTF	TGTGCCAGCAGCTCCACAGAAGGGTTAGGCTACACCTTC
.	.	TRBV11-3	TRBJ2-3	CASSARGSTDTQYF	TGTGCCAGCAGCGCTAGGGGTAGCACAGATACGCAGTATTTT
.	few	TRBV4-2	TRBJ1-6	CASSHQAVPGPKGYNSPLHF	TGTGCCAGCAGCCACCAAGCCGTACCGGGCCCCAAGGGGTATAATTCACCCCTCCACTTT
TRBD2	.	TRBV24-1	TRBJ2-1	CATSKLAGANEQFF	TGTGCCACCAGCAAACTAGCGGGAGCGAATGAGCAGTTCTTC
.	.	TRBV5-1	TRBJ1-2	CASSLRVNYGYTF	TGCGCCAGCAGCTTGAGGGTAAACTATGGCTACACCTTC
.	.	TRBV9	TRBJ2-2	CASSDSLRDRDTGELFF	TGTGCCAGCAGCGACTCTCTTCGGGACCGTGACACCGGGGAGCTGTTTTTT
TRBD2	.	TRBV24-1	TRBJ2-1	CATSDRTPGLAGPYNEQFF	TGTGCCACCAGTGACCGAACTCCGGGACTAGCGGGGCCTTACAATGAGCAGTTCTTC
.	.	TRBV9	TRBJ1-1	CASSVAIGPYTEAFF	TGTGCCAGCAGCGTAGCCATCGGACCTTACACTGAAGCTTTCTTT
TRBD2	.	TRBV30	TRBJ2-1	CAWSLQTPSTSGSLASYNEQFF	TGTGCCTGGAGCCTGCAAACCCCATCGACTAGCGGGAGTCTCGCCTCCTACAATGAGCAGTTCTTC
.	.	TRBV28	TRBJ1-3	CASSSYGNTIYF	TGTGCCAGCAGTTCGTATGGAAACACCATATATTTT
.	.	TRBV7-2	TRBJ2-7	CASSRGGVGPYEQYF	TGTGCCAGCAGCAGGGGGGGGGTCGGTCCCTACGAGCAGTACTTC
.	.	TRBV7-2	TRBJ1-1	CASSLGGGNTEAFF	TGTGCCAGCAGCTTAGGGGGGGGCAACACTGAAGCTTTCTTT
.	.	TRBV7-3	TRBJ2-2	CASSLLWGSPPGELFF	TGTGCCAGCAGCTTACTTTGGGGTAGCCCCCCCGGGGAGCTGTTTTTT
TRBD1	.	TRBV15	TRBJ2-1	CATSRDIDRGDNEQFF	TGTGCCACCAGCAGAGATATCGACAGGGGAGATAATGAGCAGTTCTTC
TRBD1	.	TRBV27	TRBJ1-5	CASSRGDRASNQPQHF	TGTGCCAGCAGCCGGGGGGACAGGGCGAGCAATCAGCCCCAGCATTTT
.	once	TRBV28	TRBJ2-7	CASSLQGYEQYF	TGTGCCAGCAGTTTACAGGGCTACGAGCAGTACTTC
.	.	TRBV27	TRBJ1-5	CASSPGLYSNQPQHF	TGTGCCAGCAGTCCAGGACTGTATAGCAATCAGCCCCAGCATTTT
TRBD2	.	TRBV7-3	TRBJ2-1	CASSSRTSSPDEQFF	TGTGCCAGCAGCTCCCGGACTAGCTCGCCTGATGAGCAGTTCTTC
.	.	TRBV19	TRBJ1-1	CASSMGRGTEAFF	TGTGCCAGTAGTATGGGTAGGGGCACTGAAGCTTTCTTT